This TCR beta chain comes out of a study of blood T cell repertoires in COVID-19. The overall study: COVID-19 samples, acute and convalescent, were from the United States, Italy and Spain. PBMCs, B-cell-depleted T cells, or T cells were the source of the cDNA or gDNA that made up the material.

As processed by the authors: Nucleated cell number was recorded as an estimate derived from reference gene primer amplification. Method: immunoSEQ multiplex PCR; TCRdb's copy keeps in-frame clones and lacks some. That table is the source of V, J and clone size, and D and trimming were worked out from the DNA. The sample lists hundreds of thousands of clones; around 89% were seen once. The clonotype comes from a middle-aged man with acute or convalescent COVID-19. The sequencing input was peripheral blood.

CDR3 nucleotides: TGCGCCAGCAGCCAAGTCGGGGTACCTGAAGCTTTCTTT. Translated, it gives CASSQVGVPEAFF. The V and J genes are TRBV4-1 and TRBJ1-1; D is unresolved. This CDR3 contains 13 residues. Trimming removed 1 base from V and 6 bases from J, with 9 bases in between. Germline CDR1 reads MGHRA; CDR2 reads YSYEKL.